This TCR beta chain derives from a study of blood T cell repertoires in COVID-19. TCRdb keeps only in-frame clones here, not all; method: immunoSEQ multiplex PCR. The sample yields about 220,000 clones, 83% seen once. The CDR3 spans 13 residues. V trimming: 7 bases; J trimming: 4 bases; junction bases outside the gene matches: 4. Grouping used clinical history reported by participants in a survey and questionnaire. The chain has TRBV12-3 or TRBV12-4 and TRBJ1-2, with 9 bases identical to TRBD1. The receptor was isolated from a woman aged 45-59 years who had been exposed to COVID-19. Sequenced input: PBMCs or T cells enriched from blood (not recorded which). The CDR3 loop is CASTYRGRYGYTF. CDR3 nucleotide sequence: TGTGCCAGCACCTACAGGGGGCGCTATGGCTACACCTTC.